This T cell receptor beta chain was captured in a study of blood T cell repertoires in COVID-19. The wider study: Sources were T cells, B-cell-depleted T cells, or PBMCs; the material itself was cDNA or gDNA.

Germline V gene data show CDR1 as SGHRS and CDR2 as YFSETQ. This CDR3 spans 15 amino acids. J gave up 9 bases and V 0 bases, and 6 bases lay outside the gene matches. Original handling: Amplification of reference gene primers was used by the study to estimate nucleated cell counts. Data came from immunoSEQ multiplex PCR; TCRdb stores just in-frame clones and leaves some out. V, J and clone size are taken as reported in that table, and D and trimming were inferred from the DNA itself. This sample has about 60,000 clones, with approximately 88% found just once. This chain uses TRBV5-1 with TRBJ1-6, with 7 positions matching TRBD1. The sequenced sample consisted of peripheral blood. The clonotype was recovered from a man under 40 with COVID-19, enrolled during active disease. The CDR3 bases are TGCGCCAGCAGCTTGGGGTCGGCAGGGGGTTCACCCCTCCACTTT. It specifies CASSLGSAGGSPLHF.